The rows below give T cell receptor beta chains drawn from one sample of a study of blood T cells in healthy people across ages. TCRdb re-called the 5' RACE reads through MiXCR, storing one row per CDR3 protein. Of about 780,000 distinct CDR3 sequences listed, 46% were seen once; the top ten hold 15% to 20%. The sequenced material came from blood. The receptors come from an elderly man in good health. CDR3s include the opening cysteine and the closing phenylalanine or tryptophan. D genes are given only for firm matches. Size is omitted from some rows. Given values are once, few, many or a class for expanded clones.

CASSLGGRASGANVLTF | TGTGCCAGCAGCTTAGGCGGCAGGGCCTCTGGGGCCAACGTCCTGACTTTC | . | TRBJ2-6 | many | TRBV7-7
CASSQFLTTAFHEQYF | TGTGCCAGCAGCCAATTTTTGACCACCGCCTTCCACGAGCAGTACTTC | . | TRBJ2-7 | . | TRBV14
CASSLGGGPEQFF | TGTGCCAGCAGCCTCGGAGGGGGCCCTGAGCAGTTCTTC | . | TRBJ2-1 | . | TRBV5-6
CASSGTGINEKLFF | TGCGCCAGCAGCGGGACAGGGATCAATGAAAAACTGTTTTTT | TRBD1 | TRBJ1-4 | few | TRBV5-1
CASSTSWDSETQYF | TGTGCCAGCAGTACCTCTTGGGACTCGGAGACCCAGTACTTC | . | TRBJ2-5 | . | TRBV2
CASSRRPDGNYGYTF | TGTGCCAGCAGTCGACGGCCGGACGGCAACTATGGCTACACCTTC | . | TRBJ1-2 | . | TRBV27
CASSLEVAGAYEQYF | TGCGCCAGCAGCTTGGAAGTGGCAGGGGCTTACGAGCAGTACTTC | . | TRBJ2-7 | . | TRBV5-1
CSARDPPSGQFF | TGCAGTGCTAGAGACCCCCCCTCTGGTCAGTTCTTC | . | TRBJ2-1 | few | TRBV20-1
CASTSPWDEQYF | TGTGCCAGCACCAGCCCTTGGGACGAGCAGTACTTC | . | TRBJ2-7 | . | TRBV6-5
CASSQESSGVPSYNEQFF | TGCGCCAGCAGCCAAGAAAGTTCAGGGGTGCCTTCCTACAATGAGCAGTTCTTC | . | TRBJ2-1 | . | TRBV4-1
CSARDRRVREAPANSYNEQFF | TGCAGTGCTAGAGATCGGCGGGTGCGGGAGGCCCCCGCTAACTCCTACAATGAGCAGTTCTTC | TRBD2 | TRBJ2-1 | . | TRBV20-1
CAWMRGTGELFF | TGTGCCTGGATGCGGGGCACCGGGGAGCTGTTTTTT | . | TRBJ2-2 | . | TRBV30
CASSLAGEVETQYF | TGTGCTAGCAGCTTAGCGGGAGAGGTAGAGACCCAGTACTTC | TRBD2 | TRBJ2-5 | . | TRBV7-7
CSATGGGQETQYF | TGCAGTGCTACAGGGGGTGGCCAAGAGACCCAGTACTTC | TRBD1 | TRBJ2-5 | many | TRBV20-1
CASSVFYQDSIHEQYF | TGTGCCAGCAGCGTCTTCTACCAAGATTCCATCCACGAGCAGTACTTC | . | TRBJ2-7 | few | TRBV7-3
CSAGTSGGSSYNEQFF | TGCAGTGCCGGTACTAGCGGGGGGAGCTCCTACAATGAGCAGTTCTTC | TRBD2 | TRBJ2-1 | . | TRBV20-1
CASSLKAAGGGETQYF | TGTGCCAGCAGCTTAAAGGCGGCGGGAGGGGGAGAGACCCAGTACTTC | TRBD2 | TRBJ2-5 | . | TRBV7-9
CASSFRGKNIQYF | TGTGCCAGCAGCTTTAGGGGGAAAAACATTCAGTACTTC | . | TRBJ2-4 | few | TRBV7-3
CASSESRVLDTQYF | TGTGCCAGCAGTGAAAGCAGGGTGCTAGATACGCAGTATTTT | . | TRBJ2-3 | . | TRBV2
CASSFGADMQYF | TGTGCCAGCAGTTTTGGAGCAGATATGCAGTATTTT | . | TRBJ2-3 | . | TRBV12-3/TRBV12-4
CASSRDLGEKLFF | TGTGCCAGCAGCCGGGACTTGGGGGAAAAACTGTTTTTT | . | TRBJ1-4 | . | TRBV21-1
CAWSVAISNQPQHF | TGTGCCTGGAGTGTAGCCATTAGCAATCAGCCCCAGCATTTT | . | TRBJ1-5 | . | TRBV30
CAWSASGRGGDEFF | TGTGCCTGGAGTGCTAGCGGGAGAGGTGGAGATGAGTTCTTC | TRBD2 | TRBJ2-1 | . | TRBV30
CASSQSASGRASEQYF | TGTGCCAGCAGCCAATCTGCTAGCGGGAGGGCCTCCGAGCAGTACTTC | TRBD2 | TRBJ2-7 | . | TRBV16
CASSLFQTSGFTDTQYF | TGTGCCAGCAGCTTGTTTCAGACTAGCGGATTCACAGATACGCAGTATTTT | TRBD2 | TRBJ2-3 | . | TRBV7-9
CASSLGQIQVGTEAFF | TGTGCCAGCAGCTTAGGACAGATCCAGGTCGGGACTGAAGCTTTCTTT | . | TRBJ1-1 | few | TRBV7-2
CSARPGGGTTDTQYF | TGCAGTGCTAGGCCAGGTGGCGGGACTACAGATACGCAGTATTTT | . | TRBJ2-3 | . | TRBV20-1
CASREGTEAFF | TGTGCCAGCAGGGAGGGTACTGAAGCTTTCTTT | . | TRBJ1-1 | . | TRBV6-6